Shown below are 26 T cell receptor beta chains from a single sample sequenced in a study of tumor-infiltrating lymphocytes in oesophageal squamous cell carcinoma. TCRdb re-called the PCR reads with MiXCR, one entry per CDR3 protein. Of roughly 9,800 distinct CDR3 sequences in the sample, roughly three fifths were seen once. Sequencing used esophageal tumor tissue. These receptors all stem from a female donor with esophageal squamous cell carcinoma.

This clonotype was seen more than once but under ten times. The chain is built from TRBV12-3 or TRBV12-4 and TRBJ2-6; 8 bases line up with TRBD2. The CDR3 has 15 residues. The V gene end was trimmed by 3 bases and the J gene end by 2 bases; junction bases not matched to a gene: 0. CDR3 nucleotide sequence: TGTGCCAGCAGTTTCGGGAGGGCTGGGGCCAACGTCCTGACTTTC. It specifies CASSFGRAGANVLTF.

Concerning this clonotype itself: The CDR3 end shows no conserved phenylalanine or tryptophan, and so a read error is likely. The limits of the CDR3 on the DNA are not certain, so only TCRdb's listed CDR3 is given. The rearrangement joins TRBV28 to TRBJ2-5; TRBD2 is the table's D call and was not checked against the DNA. Per germline, CDR1 MDHEN and CDR2 SYDVKM. Inclusive of both ends, the CDR3 amounts to 13 amino acids. The CDR3 is CASSLKGGRPPQL.

Judged by abundance, this clonotype is medium-sized (0.01 to 0.1%). V usage is TRBV7-8 and J usage is TRBJ1-3; D is possibly TRBD1 (5 bases). The length of the CDR3 is 14 residues. V was clipped by 5 bases and J by 0 bases, with 8 bases between them. Per germline, CDR1 SGHVS and CDR2 FQNEAQ. CDR3 nucleotide sequence: TGTGCCAGCAGCCCCAGGGCCTCTGGAAACACCATATATTTT. Its translation is CASSPRASGNTIYF.

In its sample, this clonotype was seen a few times. The rearrangement links TRBV7-2 to TRBJ2-6; D is perhaps TRBD2 (6 bases). Matching the DNA end better, TRBJ2-7 makes the J call doubtful. Germline V gene lookup returns CDR1 SGHTA and CDR2 FQGNSA. CDR3 length equals 14 residues. The CDR3 nucleotides are TGTGCCAGCAGCTTAGCGGCGGGAACCCACGAGCAGTACTTC. Amino acids: CASSLAAGTHEQYF.

This chain connects TRBV6-2 or TRBV6-3 to TRBJ2-1, with D hard to call. The DNA end favors TRBJ2-7, so the J call may be wrong. CDR1 is MNHEY, CDR2 SVGEGT, per germline. The CDR3 contains 16 residues. Here the CDR3 reads CASSRLVGITYNEQYF. In nucleotides, the CDR3 is TGTGCCAGCAGTCGCTTGGTAGGGATCACCTACAATGAGCAGTACTTC.

This clonotype is deemed medium-sized. The chain uses TRBV7-9 and TRBJ1-1, with unresolved D. Germline V gives CDR1 SEHNR, CDR2 FQNEAQ (reference sequence). Deletions cut 4 bases from V and 5 bases from J, with 17 bases between. The CDR3 is made up of 15 amino acids. The CDR3 sequence: CASSSLGAGWTEAFF. DNA for the CDR3: TGTGCCAGCAGCTCCCTGGGTGCGGGATGGACTGAAGCTTTCTTT.

The DNA for the CDR3 is TGTGCCAGCAGCTCAGGACAGGACACTGAAGCTTTCTTT. It yields the protein CASSSGQDTEAFF. The rearrangement uses TRBV9 and TRBJ1-1, with 7 bases aligning to TRBD1. V lost 4 bases to trimming and J lost 3 bases; unmatched junction nucleotides: 3. CDR3 length: 13 amino acids. Germline CDR1 and CDR2: SGDLS and YYNGEE. The entire variable domain, with the rest obtained from reference TRBV9 and TRBJ1-1, is as follows: DSGVTQTPKHLITATGQRVTLRCSPRSGDLSVYWYQQSLDQGLQFLIQYYNGEERAKGNILERFSAQQFPDLHSELNLSSLELGDSALYFCASSSGQDTEAFFGQGTRLTVV.

This clonotype has more than one count but fewer than ten. The V gene is TRBV28, the J gene TRBJ2-1; no reliable D call. V shed 4 bases and J shed 7 bases, with 17 bases lying between them. The CDR3 has 15 amino acids. Germline lookup yields CDR1 MDHEN and CDR2 SYDVKM. CDR3 residues: CASSSLLGPQNEQFF. As DNA, the CDR3 is TGTGCCAGCAGTTCCCTGCTCGGCCCACAAAATGAGCAGTTCTTC.

This chain uses TRBV6-6 with TRBJ2-5, with 9 bases fitting TRBD1. The J call is in doubt because the DNA end fits TRBJ2-7 better. This CDR3 spans 15 amino acids. Germline assignment: CDR1 MNHNY and CDR2 SVGAGI (reference sequence). DNA for the CDR3: TGTGCCAGCAGTTCCACCGGGACAGGGTGGTACGAGCAGTACTTC. Encoded protein: CASSSTGTGWYEQYF.

The chain employs TRBV28 and TRBJ2-5, with D possibly TRBD2 on 5 matching bases. The DNA end is a closer match to TRBJ2-1, so the J assignment may be wrong. CDR3 size: 15 residues. The germline gives CDR1 MDHEN, CDR2 SYDVKM. This chain's CDR3 is CASSFLRAGTYEQFF. The DNA for the CDR3 is TGTGCCAGCAGTTTTCTGAGGGCTGGAACCTACGAGCAGTTCTTC.

DNA for the CDR3: TGTGCCAGCAGCTTAGCGCGGGGGGCACCCAACAATGAGCAGTTCTTC. It yields the protein CASSLARGAPNNEQFF. This chain joins TRBV7-9 and TRBJ2-1; 8 positions agree with TRBD2. Germline-derived CDR1 and CDR2 are SEHNR and FQNEAQ (reference sequence). The CDR3 has 16 amino acids. V was clipped by 0 bases and J by 5 bases; unmatched bases: 6.

The rearrangement joins TRBV11-3 to TRBJ2-1; 11 nucleotides agree with TRBD2. This CDR3 has 16 amino acids. The germline CDR1 and CDR2 sequences are SGHNT and YENEEA. V dropped 5 bases and J dropped 2; count of bases not matched to a gene: 5. The CDR3 DNA sequence: TGTGCCAGCAGCCCTTATAGCGGGGGGGCCTACAATGAGCAGTTCTTC. It yields the protein CASSPYSGGAYNEQFF.

Regarding this clonotype: A read error may account for a junction end that differs from germline. The chain recombines TRBV7-2 with TRBJ2-6; 9 bases match TRBD2. This CDR3 region has 18 residues. The germline CDR1 and CDR2 sequences are SGHTA and FQGNSA. The chain's CDR3 is CASSLASTAGTSLNEQLF. The CDR3 coding sequence is TGTGCCAGCAGCTTAGCGAGTACCGCCGGGACTAGCCTCAATGAGCAGTTATTC.

This chain uses TRBV7-9 with TRBJ2-3; D is tentatively TRBD1 or TRBD2 (6 bases each). There are 16 residues in the CDR3. The V gene lost 4 bases and the J gene lost 6 bases, with 20 bases spanning the gap. Germline V gene lookup returns CDR1 SEHNR and CDR2 FQNEAQ (reference sequence). The CDR3 DNA sequence: TGTGCCAGCAGCTCGCCGAGCTGGGGGGCATTGGATACGCAGTATTTT. The encoded protein is CASSSPSWGALDTQYF.

The chain has TRBV7-3 and TRBJ1-1; 9 bases map to TRBD1. The CDR3 runs 16 residues. Germline CDR1 SGHTA, CDR2 FQGTGA. V gave up 6 bases and J gave up 5 bases; unmatched junction bases: 13. The CDR3 nucleotides are TGTGCCAGCAGTTACGGGACAGGGCTTTTAAGAACTGAAGCTTTCTTT. It specifies CASSYGTGLLRTEAFF.

This chain connects TRBV7-3 to TRBJ2-7; possible D gene TRBD1, 5 bases. Near its end, the DNA agrees better with TRBJ1-2, so the J call may be wrong. In germline, CDR1 is SGHTA, CDR2 FQGTGA. The CDR3 length is 16 residues. The CDR3 nucleotides read TGTGCCAGCAGCTTACGCCCGAGTTCCAGGGAAGTTGGCTACACCTTC. It yields the protein CASSLRPSSREVGYTF.

This rearrangement joins TRBV12-3 or TRBV12-4 to TRBJ2-5, with D perhaps given as TRBD1 or TRBD2 (5 bases each). The J call could be wrong; TRBJ2-7 is a better fit for the DNA end. The CDR3 is 14 residues long. The CDR3 bases are TGTGCCAGCAGTCTCCGGGACCTTACGGACGAGCAGTACTTC. Translated: CASSLRDLTDEQYF.

CDR3 in DNA: TGTGCCAGTAGCCACACTAGGAACACCGGGGAGCTGTTTTTT. Encoded protein: CASSHTRNTGELFF. V usage is TRBV19 and J usage is TRBJ2-2, with a possible D match to TRBD2 (5 bases). Germline V CDR1 and CDR2: LNHDA, SQIVND (reference sequence). V was trimmed by 6 bases and J by 1 base, leaving 9 bases between them. There are 14 residues in the CDR3.

This clonotype was seen more than once but under ten times. The chain couples TRBV7-2 to TRBJ2-3; 14 nucleotides agree with TRBD2. J lost 3 bases, V lost 4 bases, and 12 bases had no gene match. There are 19 residues in the CDR3. Germline loops: CDR1 SGHTA, CDR2 FQGNSA. CDR3: CASSWTGTSGRGGTDTQYF. The CDR3 DNA follows: TGTGCCAGCAGCTGGACCGGGACTAGCGGGAGAGGTGGGACAGATACGCAGTATTTT.

The chain links TRBV12-3 or TRBV12-4 to TRBJ1-6, with D possibly matching TRBD1 (6 bases). There are 17 residues in the CDR3. Trimming stripped 3 bases from V and 8 bases from J, with 20 bases between. The CDR3 loop reads CASSFAVGGGGDSPLHF. For the CDR3, the DNA is TGTGCCAGCAGTTTTGCAGTGGGTGGGGGGGGCGATTCACCCCTCCACTTT.

This clonotype was seen a few times. The chain combines TRBV7-2 with TRBJ2-3, with D possibly being TRBD2 (7 bases). Germline V gene data show CDR1 as SGHTA and CDR2 as FQGNSA. V was trimmed by 5 bases and J by 4 bases, leaving 19 bases between them. The CDR3 extends over 16 amino acids. The CDR3 reads CASSPGGGRAADTQYF. For the CDR3, the DNA is TGTGCCAGCAGCCCCGGGGGCGGGAGAGCAGCAGATACGCAGTATTTT.

This clonotype was found a few times. The chain couples TRBV7-6 to TRBJ2-2; 7 bases agree with TRBD2. The V segment lost 0 bases and the J segment 1 base; nucleotides outside the gene matches: 2. This CDR3 region has 16 residues. CDR1 is SGHVS, CDR2 FNYEAQ, per germline. The CDR3 sequence: CASSLAASGNTGELFF. DNA for the CDR3: TGTGCCAGCAGCTTAGCGGCTAGCGGGAACACCGGGGAGCTGTTTTTT.

The chain joins TRBV7-4 to TRBJ2-1, with 8 bases aligning to TRBD2. The tail of the sequence fits TRBJ2-7 better, so the J call may be wrong. CDR3 length: 15 residues. Germline CDR1 reads SGHVT; CDR2 reads SQSDAQ. The CDR3 DNA reads as TGTGCCAGCAGCTTAGGGACTAGCCGATTCTACGAGCAGTACTTC. As protein: CASSLGTSRFYEQYF.

This clonotype is a singleton in its sample. The chain recombines TRBV7-3 with TRBJ2-3, with TRBD2 as a possible D gene (6 bases). This CDR3 is 13 amino acids long. Between the trimmed V and J ends, which lost 2 bases and 5 bases, there was a span of 8 bases. The germline CDR1 and CDR2 sequences are SGHTA and FQGTGA. The chain's CDR3 is CASSLVGGDTQYF. CDR3 nucleotide sequence: TGTGCCAGCAGCTTAGTGGGGGGAGATACGCAGTATTTT. The variable domain in full, completed from reference TRBV7-3 and TRBJ2-3, reads GAGVSQTPSNKVTEKGKYVELRCDPISGHTALYWYRQSLGQGPEFLIYFQGTGAADDSGLPNDRFFAVRPEGSVSTLKIQRTERGDSAVYLCASSLVGGDTQYFGPGTRLTVL.

This clonotype was detected a few times. The J gene is TRBJ2-4, the V gene TRBV12-5; 10 bases match TRBD1. V shed 4 bases and J 0 bases; nucleotides not matched to a gene: 12. The germline V gene has CDR1 LGHNT and CDR2 FRNRAP. CDR3 length equals 19 residues. The CDR3 region has the DNA TGTGCTAGTGGTTCGGACAGGGGGAACATGATACTAGCCAAAAACATTCAGTACTTC. Residues: CASGSDRGNMILAKNIQYF.

This clonotype was seen a handful of times. This chain uses TRBV7-2 with TRBJ2-3, with unresolved D. The CDR3 extends over 15 amino acids. Trimming pared 1 base from V and 2 bases from J, leaving 10 bases between. Germline V gene sequence: CDR1 SGHTA, CDR2 FQGNSA. CDR3 loop: CASSLGQVDTDTQYF. CDR3 DNA sequence: TGTGCCAGCAGCTTAGGTCAGGTGGACACAGATACGCAGTATTTT. The full variable domain, rest sourced from reference TRBV7-2 and TRBJ2-3, is GAGVSQSPSNKVTEKGKDVELRCDPISGHTALYWYRQSLGQGLEFLIYFQGNSAPDKSGLPSDRFSAERTGGSVSTLTIQRTQQEDSAVYLCASSLGQVDTDTQYFGPGTRLTVL.